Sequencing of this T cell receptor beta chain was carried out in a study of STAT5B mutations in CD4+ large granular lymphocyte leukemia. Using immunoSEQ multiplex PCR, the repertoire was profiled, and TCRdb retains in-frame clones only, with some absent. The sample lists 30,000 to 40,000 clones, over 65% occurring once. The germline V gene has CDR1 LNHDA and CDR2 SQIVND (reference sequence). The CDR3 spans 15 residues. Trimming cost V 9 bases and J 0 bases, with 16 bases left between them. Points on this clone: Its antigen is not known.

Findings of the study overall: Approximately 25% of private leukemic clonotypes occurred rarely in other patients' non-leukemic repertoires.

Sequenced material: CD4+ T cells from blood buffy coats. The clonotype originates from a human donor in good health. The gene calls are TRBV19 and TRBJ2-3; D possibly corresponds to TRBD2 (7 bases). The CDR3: CASRDRGASTDTQYF. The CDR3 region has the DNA TGTGCCAGCCGGGACCGGGGGGCCAGCACAGATACGCAGTATTTT.